The clone carrying this TCR beta chain has a count of ten or more. No antigen is known for it. Healthy Caucasians made up all donors. The record originates from a study of identical twins. General study findings and limits: Where beta out-of-frame sequences were concerned, excess twin sharing was weaker. Fewer insertions characterized abundant cord blood beta clonotypes, whereas memory repertoires showed none.

The germline CDR1 and CDR2 sequences are MRHNA and SNTAGT. V lost 0 bases to trimming and J lost 7 bases; unmatched junction nucleotides: 5. The CDR3 length is 15 residues. A single record per CDR3 protein comes from TCRdb applying MiXCR to the 5' RACE reads. The sample carries about 720,000 distinct CDR3 sequences, under 9% recorded once. These sequences were also reported in another study, on yellow fever vaccine responses in identical twins.

This receptor was identified in a woman under 30 in good health. Sequenced material: PBMCs. The V gene is TRBV6-4, the J gene TRBJ2-2; 7 bases align to TRBD1. The CDR3 coding sequence is TGTGCCAGCAGTGACTCAGAGGGGGCCGGCGGGGAGCTGTTTTTT. It yields the protein CASSDSEGAGGELFF.